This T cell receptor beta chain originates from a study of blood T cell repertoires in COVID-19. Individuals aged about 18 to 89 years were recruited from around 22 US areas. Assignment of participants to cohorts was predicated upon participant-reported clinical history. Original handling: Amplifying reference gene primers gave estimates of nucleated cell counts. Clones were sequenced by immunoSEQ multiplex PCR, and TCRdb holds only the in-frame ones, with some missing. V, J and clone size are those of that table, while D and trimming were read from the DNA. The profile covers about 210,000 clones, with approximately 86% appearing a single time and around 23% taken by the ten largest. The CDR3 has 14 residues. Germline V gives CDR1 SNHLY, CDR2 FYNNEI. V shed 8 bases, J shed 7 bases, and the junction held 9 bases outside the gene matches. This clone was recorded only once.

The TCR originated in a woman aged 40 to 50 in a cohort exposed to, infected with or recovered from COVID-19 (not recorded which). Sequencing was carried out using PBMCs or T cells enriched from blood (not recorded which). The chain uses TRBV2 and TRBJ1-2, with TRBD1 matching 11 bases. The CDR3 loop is CASGQGAGSRGYTF. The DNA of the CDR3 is TGTGCCAGCGGACAGGGGGCAGGTAGTCGTGGCTACACCTTC.